The source of this TCR beta chain is a study of OX40 agonist ivuxolimab in advanced cancers. Looking at the study overall: Ivuxolimab, which targeted the costimulatory receptor OX40 (CD134), was an agonistic, fully human IgG2 monoclonal antibody. Intravenous ivuxolimab was administered to patients every 2 weeks at six dose levels: 0.01, 0.1, 0.3, 1.5, 3 and 10 mg/kg. Of the roughly 53 patients in dose escalation, about 20 had hepatocellular carcinoma, about 15 had melanoma, 9 had renal cell carcinoma and 9 had head and neck cancer. The dose-escalation cohort was roughly 80% male with a mean age of around 64 years, ranging from roughly 20 to 80. Patients were allowed to have had prior anti-PD-1, anti-PD-L1 or anti-CTLA-4 therapy, and more than 30% of the dose-escalation patients had previously received checkpoint inhibitors. Partial responses were achieved by three dose-escalation patients, of whom one had hepatocellular carcinoma and two had cutaneous melanoma. The purpose of peripheral TCRbeta sequencing was to test whether ivuxolimab changed TCR sequence diversity and led to clonal T-cell expansion. The paper covers the monotherapy dose-escalation part of the phase I ivuxolimab trial, which included N of about 56 patients.

For sequencing of the TCRbeta CDR3 region, genomic DNA was extracted from the sorted cells. The immunoSEQ Assay was used for sequencing of TCRbeta CDR3 regions. TCRdb's version of the immuneACCESS table is confined to in-frame rearrangements and falls short of the full clone set. An unresolved V gene accounts for under half of the shortfall where checked; the remainder is of unknown origin. This sample is represented by more than 85,000 clones; 90% of them were singletons. Together, the top ten hold around 1.6% of the sample. General study outcomes and caveats: In the 0.1-3.0 mg/kg groups, partial responders had among the lowest normalized peripheral clonal expansion, particularly in CD8+ T cells. After ivuxolimab, CD8+ T cells had more expanded clones than CD4+ T cells on average. Low levels of normalized T-cell clonal expansion were also seen in some patients who did not respond. At doses of 0.1 to 3.0 mg/kg, clonal expansion of both CD4+ and CD8+ T cells in blood was seen between baseline and week 6. Which antigens the clonally expanded peripheral T cells were specific for was not determined.

Turning to this clone: What this receptor recognizes is not known. No clone much larger than this one lies a single base away; base qualities are absent.

The trial excluded patients who had a history of autoimmune disease or who were on systemic immunosuppression. In every dose cohort, peripheral blood was drawn for TCR sequencing at baseline, cycle 4 day 1, and cycle 7 day 1. Samples were obtained from an open-label, multicenter, first-in-human phase I dose-escalation trial of ivuxolimab. The trial enrolled adults with locally advanced or metastatic head and neck squamous cell, hepatocellular, melanoma or renal cell carcinoma. Before TCR sequencing, CD4+ and CD8+ T cells were separately sorted from peripheral blood. The germline V gene sets CDR1 to SGHAT and CDR2 to FQNNGV. Reading from cysteine to phenylalanine, the CDR3 counts 16 amino acids. CDR3 DNA is the only sequence kept; it has 48 bases, read in frame from the first base. Trimming leaves V shorter by 5 bases and J shorter by 5 bases, with the junction holding 8 bases beyond the gene matches.

The sequence was collected from an adult with an advanced solid tumor such as melanoma, head and neck, liver or kidney cancer. The starting material was CD4+ or CD8+ T cells sorted from blood, obtained in a trial of the OX40 agonist ivuxolimab. The V and J genes are TRBV11-2 and TRBJ2-1, with 11 bases matching TRBD2. The CDR3 protein sequence reads: CASSPISGRAHNEQFF. At the DNA level, the sequence is TGTGCCAGCAGCCCAATTAGCGGGAGGGCCCACAATGAGCAGTTCTTC.